The clone carrying this T cell receptor (beta chain) was seen ten or more times. These data originate in a study of T-cell reconstitution after alpha-beta-depleted transplantation in children. J gave up 4 bases and V 0 bases, and 17 bases lay outside the gene matches. The germline V gene encodes CDR1 SGHAT and CDR2 FQNNGV. CDR3 length equals 19 residues. Unique molecular identifiers featured in how the TCRbeta library was prepared. Using its own MiXCR run on the PCR reads, TCRdb lists one record per CDR3 protein. The sample yields about 600,000 distinct CDR3 sequences, 10% seen once. The sequence came from a human donor who donated a stem cell graft to a child with acute myeloid leukemia. The V and J genes are TRBV11-2 and TRBJ2-7; TRBD2 aligns across 8 bases. The sequences come from PBMCs from the stem cell graft donor, collected from the stem cell graft. The CDR3 here is CASSLDQPRSGLAPYEQYF. The DNA for the CDR3 is TGTGCCAGCAGCTTAGATCAGCCTCGTTCTGGACTAGCCCCTTACGAGCAGTACTTC.